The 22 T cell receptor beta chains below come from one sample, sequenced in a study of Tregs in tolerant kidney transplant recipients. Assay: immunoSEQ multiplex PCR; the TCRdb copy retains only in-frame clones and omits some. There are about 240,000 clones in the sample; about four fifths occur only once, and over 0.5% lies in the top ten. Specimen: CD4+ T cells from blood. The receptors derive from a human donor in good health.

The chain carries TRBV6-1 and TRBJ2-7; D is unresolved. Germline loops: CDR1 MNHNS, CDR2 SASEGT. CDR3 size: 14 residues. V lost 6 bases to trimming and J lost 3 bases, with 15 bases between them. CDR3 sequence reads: CASSPGLWGYEQYF. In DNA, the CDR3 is TGTGCCAGCAGCCCGGGCCTTTGGGGCTACGAGCAGTACTTC.

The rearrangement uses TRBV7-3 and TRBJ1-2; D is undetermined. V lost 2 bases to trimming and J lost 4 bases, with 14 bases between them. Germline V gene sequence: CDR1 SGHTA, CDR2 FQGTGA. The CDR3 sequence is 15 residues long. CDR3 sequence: CASSLASSGLYGYTF. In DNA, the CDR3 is TGTGCCAGCAGCTTAGCATCATCAGGCCTCTATGGCTACACCTTC.

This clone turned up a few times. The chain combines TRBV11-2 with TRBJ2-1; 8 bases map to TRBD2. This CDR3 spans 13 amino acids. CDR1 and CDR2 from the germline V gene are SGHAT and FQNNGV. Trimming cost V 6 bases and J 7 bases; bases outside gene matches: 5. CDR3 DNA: TGTGCCAGCAGATCGTCGGGGGGGAATGAGCAGTTCTTC. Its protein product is CASRSSGGNEQFF.

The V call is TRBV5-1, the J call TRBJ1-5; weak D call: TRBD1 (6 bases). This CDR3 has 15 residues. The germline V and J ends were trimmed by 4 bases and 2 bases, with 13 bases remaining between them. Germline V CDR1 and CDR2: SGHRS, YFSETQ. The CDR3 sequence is CASSLRGDGNQPQHF. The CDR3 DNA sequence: TGCGCCAGCAGCCTTAGGGGGGACGGCAATCAGCCCCAGCATTTT.

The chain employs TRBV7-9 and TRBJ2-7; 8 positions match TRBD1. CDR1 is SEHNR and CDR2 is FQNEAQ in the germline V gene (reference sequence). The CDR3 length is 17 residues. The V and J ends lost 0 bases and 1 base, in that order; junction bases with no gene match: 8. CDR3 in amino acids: CASSLAYRGRTSYEQYF. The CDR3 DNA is TGTGCCAGCAGCTTAGCGTACAGGGGGAGGACTTCCTACGAGCAGTACTTC.

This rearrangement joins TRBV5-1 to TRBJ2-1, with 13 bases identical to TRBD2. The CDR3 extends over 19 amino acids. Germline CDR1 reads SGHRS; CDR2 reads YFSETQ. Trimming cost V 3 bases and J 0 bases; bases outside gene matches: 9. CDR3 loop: CASSSLMTSGGSSYNEQFF. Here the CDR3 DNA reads TGCGCCAGCAGCTCACTAATGACTAGCGGGGGGAGCTCCTACAATGAGCAGTTCTTC.

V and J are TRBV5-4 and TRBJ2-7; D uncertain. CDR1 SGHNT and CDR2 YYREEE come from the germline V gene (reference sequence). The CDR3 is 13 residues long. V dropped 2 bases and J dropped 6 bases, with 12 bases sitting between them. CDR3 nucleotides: TGTGCCAGCAGCTTTTTCTTTCAAAGCGAGCAGTACTTC. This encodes CASSFFFQSEQYF.

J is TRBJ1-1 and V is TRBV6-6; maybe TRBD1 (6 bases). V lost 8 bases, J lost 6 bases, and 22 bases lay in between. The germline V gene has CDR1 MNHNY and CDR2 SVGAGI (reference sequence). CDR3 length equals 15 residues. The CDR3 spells CASRMGGQRGPEAFF. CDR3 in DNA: TGTGCCAGCCGCATGGGGGGCCAACGAGGCCCTGAAGCTTTCTTT.

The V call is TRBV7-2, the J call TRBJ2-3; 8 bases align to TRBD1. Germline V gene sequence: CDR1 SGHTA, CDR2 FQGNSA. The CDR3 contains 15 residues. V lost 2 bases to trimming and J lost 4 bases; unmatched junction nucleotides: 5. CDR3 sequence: CASSLWTGIADTQYF. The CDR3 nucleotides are TGTGCCAGCAGCTTATGGACAGGGATCGCAGATACGCAGTATTTT.

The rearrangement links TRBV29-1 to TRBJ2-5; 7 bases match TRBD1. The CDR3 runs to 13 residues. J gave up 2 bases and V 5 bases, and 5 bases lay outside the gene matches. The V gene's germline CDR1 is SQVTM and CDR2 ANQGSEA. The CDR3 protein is CSVRTGQQETQYF. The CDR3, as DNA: TGCAGCGTTCGGACGGGACAGCAAGAGACCCAGTACTTC.

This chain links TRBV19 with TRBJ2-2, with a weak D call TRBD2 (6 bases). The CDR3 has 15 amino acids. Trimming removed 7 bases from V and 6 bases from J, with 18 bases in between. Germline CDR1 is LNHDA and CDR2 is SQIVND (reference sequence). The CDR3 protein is CASTSPGLLSGELFF. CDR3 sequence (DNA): TGTGCCAGTACCTCACCGGGACTCTTGTCCGGGGAGCTGTTTTTT.

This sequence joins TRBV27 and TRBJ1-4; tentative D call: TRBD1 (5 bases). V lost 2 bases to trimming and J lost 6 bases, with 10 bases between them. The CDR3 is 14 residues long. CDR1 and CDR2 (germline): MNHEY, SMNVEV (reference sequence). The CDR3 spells CASSLKGRDEKLFF. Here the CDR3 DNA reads TGTGCCAGCAGTTTAAAAGGCAGGGATGAAAAACTGTTTTTT.

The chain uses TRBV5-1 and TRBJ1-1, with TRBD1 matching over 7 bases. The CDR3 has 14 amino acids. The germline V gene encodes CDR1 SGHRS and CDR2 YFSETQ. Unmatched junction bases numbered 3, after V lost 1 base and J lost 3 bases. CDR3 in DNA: TGCGCCAGCAGCTTGACAGGGGAGGACACTGAAGCTTTCTTT. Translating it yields CASSLTGEDTEAFF. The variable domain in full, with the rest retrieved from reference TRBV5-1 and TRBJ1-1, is KAGVTQTPRYLIKTRGQQVTLSCSPISGHRSVSWYQQTPGQGLQFLFEYFSETQRNKGNFPGRFSGRQFSNSRSEMNVSTLELGDSALYLCASSLTGEDTEAFFGQGTRLTVV.

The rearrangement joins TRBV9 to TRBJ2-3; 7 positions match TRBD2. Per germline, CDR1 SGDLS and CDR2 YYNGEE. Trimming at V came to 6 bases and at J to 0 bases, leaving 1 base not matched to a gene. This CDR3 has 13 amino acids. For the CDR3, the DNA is TGTGCCAGCAAGCGGGGTAGCACAGATACGCAGTATTTT. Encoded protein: CASKRGSTDTQYF. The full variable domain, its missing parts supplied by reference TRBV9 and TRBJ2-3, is DSGVTQTPKHLITATGQRVTLRCSPRSGDLSVYWYQQSLDQGLQFLIQYYNGEERAKGNILERFSAQQFPDLHSELNLSSLELGDSALYFCASKRGSTDTQYFGPGTRLTVL.

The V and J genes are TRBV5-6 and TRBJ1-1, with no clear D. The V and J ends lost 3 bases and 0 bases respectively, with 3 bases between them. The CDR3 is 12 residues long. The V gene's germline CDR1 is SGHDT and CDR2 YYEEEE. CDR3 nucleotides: TGTGCCAGCAGCTGGATGAACACTGAAGCTTTCTTT. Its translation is CASSWMNTEAFF. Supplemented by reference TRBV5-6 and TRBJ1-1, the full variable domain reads DAGVTQSPTHLIKTRGQQVTLRCSPKSGHDTVSWYQQALGQGPQFIFQYYEEEERQRGNFPDRFSGHQFPNYSSELNVNALLLGDSALYLCASSWMNTEAFFGQGTRLTVV.

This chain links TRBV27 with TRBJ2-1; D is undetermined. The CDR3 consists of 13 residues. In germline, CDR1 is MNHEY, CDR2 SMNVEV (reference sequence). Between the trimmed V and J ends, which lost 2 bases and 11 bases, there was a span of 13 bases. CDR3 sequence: CASSLRVRAKQFF. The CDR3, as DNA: TGTGCCAGCAGTTTAAGGGTGAGAGCCAAGCAGTTCTTC.

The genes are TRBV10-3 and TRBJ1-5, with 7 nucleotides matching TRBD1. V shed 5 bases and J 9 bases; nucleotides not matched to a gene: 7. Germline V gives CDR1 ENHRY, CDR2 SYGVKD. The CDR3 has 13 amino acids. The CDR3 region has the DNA TGTGCCATCAGTAGGACAGGCGACTGGCCCCAGCATTTT. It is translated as CAISRTGDWPQHF.

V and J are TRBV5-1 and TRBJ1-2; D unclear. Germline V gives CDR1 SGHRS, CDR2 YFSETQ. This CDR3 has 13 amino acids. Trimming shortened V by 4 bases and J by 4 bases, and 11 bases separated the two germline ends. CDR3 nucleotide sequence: TGCGCCAGCAGCCGGGAAGACTTCTATGGCTACACCTTC. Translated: CASSREDFYGYTF.

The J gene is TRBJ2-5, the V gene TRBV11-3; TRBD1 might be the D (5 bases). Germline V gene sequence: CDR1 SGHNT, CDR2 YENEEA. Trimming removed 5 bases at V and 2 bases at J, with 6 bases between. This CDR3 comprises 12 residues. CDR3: CASSRQQETQYF. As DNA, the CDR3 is TGTGCCAGCAGCCGACAGCAAGAGACCCAGTACTTC.

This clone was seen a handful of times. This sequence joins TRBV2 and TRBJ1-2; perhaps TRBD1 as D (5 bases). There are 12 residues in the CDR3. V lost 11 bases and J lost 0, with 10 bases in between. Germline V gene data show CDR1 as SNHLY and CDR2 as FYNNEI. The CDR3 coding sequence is TGTGCCGCCGACAGAGCTAACTATGGCTACACCTTC. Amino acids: CAADRANYGYTF.

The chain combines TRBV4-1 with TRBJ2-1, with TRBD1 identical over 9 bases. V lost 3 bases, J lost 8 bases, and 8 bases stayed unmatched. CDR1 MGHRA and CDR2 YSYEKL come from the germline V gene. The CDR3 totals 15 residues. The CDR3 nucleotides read TGCGCCAGCAGCCAGGGGACAGGGAATTTTGATGAGCAGTTCTTC. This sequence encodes CASSQGTGNFDEQFF.

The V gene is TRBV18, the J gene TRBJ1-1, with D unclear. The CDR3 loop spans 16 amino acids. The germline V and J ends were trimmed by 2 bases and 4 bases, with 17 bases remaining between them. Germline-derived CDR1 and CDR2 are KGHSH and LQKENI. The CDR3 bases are TGTGCCAGCTCACCATTACCGGGCCTGGGGAGCACTGAAGCTTTCTTT. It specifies CASSPLPGLGSTEAFF.